This T cell receptor beta chain was found in a study of blood T cells in healthy people across ages (dated by TCRdb to 2013 to 2016). Concerning the study at large: Template switching captured roughly one uniquely barcoded TCR beta cDNA molecule per two T cells in model experiments. Using deep sequencing normalized with unique cDNA molecular identifiers, the study measured how TCR beta repertoire diversity changes with age. The donors were split into four age groups: young (average 16 years), middle-aged (39), aged (roughly 60) and long-lived (roughly 77). To avoid experimental bias, donors of different ages were spread randomly across the sequencing lanes. The study analyzed two additional independent replicas of 1 million unique cDNA reads from the same blood draw for two donors, one aged 18 to 30 and one aged 80 or older.

The paper's findings and limits, for the study overall: Total diversity estimates from one million sequenced T cells were considered lower bounds and underestimates. Because the CMV infection status of the donors was unknown, age-related changes in expanded clonotypes may potentially have been confounded. Compared with the aged group, more naive CD4+ T cells, fewer expanded clones and increased TCR diversity were shown by the long-lived group, suggesting age selection. Observed TCR beta diversity correlated strongly with the percentage of naive T cells measured by flow cytometry. Because profiling used bulk unsorted PBMCs, naive and antigen-experienced compartments could not be compared conclusively. Observed TCR beta diversity per million T cells fell roughly linearly with age, and a significant reduction was already apparent by age approximately 40.

As regards this clonotype: Its antigen is still unknown. No per-base quality is available; no much larger clone lies one base away.

The method behind the library was 5' RACE. The reads were generated on an Illumina HiSeq 2500. A second roughly 6 to 12 cycle PCR used a sample-barcoded 5' primer and a J-beta primer mix. A unique molecular identifier was introduced onto each TCR beta cDNA molecule by a template-switch 5' adaptor carrying 12 random nucleotides. Each sample yielded at least 2.5 million CDR3-containing paired-end reads. The Mint cDNA synthesis kit, primed by a TRBC-specific oligonucleotide, was used to synthesize first-strand cDNA from all RNA. Following uracil-DNA glycosylase treatment, all cDNA underwent a first 18-cycle PCR with the universal primers M1SS and BC2_uni_R. From the authors' description of their analysis: Each sample was normalized by randomly selecting 1 million high-quality reads, each carrying a distinct molecular identifier. Instead of being binned into consensus sequences, reads with shared molecular identifiers were discarded. MiTCR, set to a Q25 quality threshold and the strictest error-elimination algorithm, was used for CDR3 identification, clonotype clustering and error correction. Lower-bound total TCR beta diversity was estimated with a nonparametric unseen species model using Euler transformation. The public reads were reanalyzed by TCRdb: fastp trimming at Q25, MiXCR alignment, in-frame beta chains only. When rows share a CDR3 protein, they turn into one entry using the most common DNA and genes. These V and J calls originate from TCRdb's pipeline instead of the authors' own analysis. The sample table contains 1.4 million to 1.5 million distinct CDR3 sequences; only one count was recorded for 42% of them. Together, the top ten hold roughly 7.7% of the sample.

The germline V gene sets CDR1 to KGHSY and CDR2 to FQNENV. From its cysteine to its phenylalanine, the CDR3 spans 14 amino acids. This entry keeps only the CDR3 DNA: 42 bases, framed from base 1. V lost 0 bases and J lost 4 bases; the stretch between them is 9 bases long. Systemically healthy Caucasian individuals from Russia, 39 in total and aged about 6 to 95 years, were included as donors. Each donor gave roughly 9 milliliters of peripheral blood, drawn into EDTA-treated Vacutainer tubes. Ficoll-Paque density-gradient centrifugation was used to isolate PBMCs, with at least 6.5 million obtained per sample. Trizol reagent was used to extract total RNA from PBMCs, with at least 6 micrograms per sample. Naive CD45RAhigh/CD27high T cell percentages were measured by flow cytometry on a PBMC aliquot from every donor.

Sequencing used blood. The TCR was taken from a woman aged 18-29 years in good health. The V gene is TRBV16 and the J gene is TRBJ1-2, with no D gene named confidently. The DNA reads TGTGCCAGCAGCCAATCCCGGCAGACCTATGGCTACACCTTC. It is translated as CASSQSRQTYGYTF. Beyond the CDR3, the reference TRBV16 and TRBJ1-2 genes provide the residues; the full variable domain reads: GEEVAQTPKHLVRGEGQKAKLYCAPIKGHSYVFWYQQVLKNEFKFLISFQNENVFDETGMPKERFSAKCLPNSPCSLEIQATKLEDSAVYFCASSQSRQTYGYTFGSGTRLTVV.